This TCR beta chain was sequenced for a study of cytomegalovirus exposure and HLA in healthy donors. Looked up from germline, CDR1 is MDHEN and CDR2 is SYDVKM. CDR3 length equals 15 residues. V dropped 6 bases and J dropped 6 bases, with 20 bases sitting between them. The PCR used 60 Vbeta and 13 Jbeta primers. The repertoire was sequenced with immunoSEQ multiplex PCR; TCRdb's copy has only in-frame clones and lacks some. The sample has roughly 140,000 clones, approximately 80% seen once. Concerning this clone: The identical CDR3 is also encoded by other nucleotide sequences in the sample.

The sequence derives from a middle-aged woman in good health and CMV-seronegative. The chain joins TRBV28 to TRBJ1-2, with D unresolved. The sample taken for sequencing was PBMCs. The CDR3 spells CASSFLDTSRDGYTF. CDR3 nucleotide sequence: TGTGCCAGCAGCTTCCTGGATACATCCCGGGATGGCTACACCTTC.